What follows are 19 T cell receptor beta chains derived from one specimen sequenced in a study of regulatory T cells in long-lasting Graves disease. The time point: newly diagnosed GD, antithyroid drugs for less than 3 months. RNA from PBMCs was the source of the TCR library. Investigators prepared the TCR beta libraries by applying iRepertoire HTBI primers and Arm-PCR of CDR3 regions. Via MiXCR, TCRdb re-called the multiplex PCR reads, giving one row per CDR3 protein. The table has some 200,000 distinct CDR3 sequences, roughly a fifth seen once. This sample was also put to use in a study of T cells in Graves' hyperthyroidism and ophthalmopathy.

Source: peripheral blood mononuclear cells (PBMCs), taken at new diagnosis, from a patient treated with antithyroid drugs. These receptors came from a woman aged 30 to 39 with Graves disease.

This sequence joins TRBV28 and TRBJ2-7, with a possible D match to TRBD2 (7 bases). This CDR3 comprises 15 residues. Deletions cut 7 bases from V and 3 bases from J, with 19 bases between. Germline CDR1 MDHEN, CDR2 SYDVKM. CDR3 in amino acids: CASTPLGRGIYEQYF. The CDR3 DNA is TGTGCCAGCACCCCTTTAGGGAGGGGGATCTACGAGCAGTACTTC. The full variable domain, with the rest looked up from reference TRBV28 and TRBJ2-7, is DVKVTQSSRYLVKRTGEKVFLECVQDMDHENMFWYRQDPGLGLRLIYFSYDVKMKEKGDIPEGYSVSREKKERFSLILESASTNQTSMYLCASTPLGRGIYEQYFGPGTRLTVT.

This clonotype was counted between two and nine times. Here the CDR3 reads CASSIPARGDYGYTF. As DNA, the CDR3 is TGTGCCAGTAGTATACCTGCCAGGGGCGACTATGGCTACACCTTC. The chain employs TRBV19 and TRBJ1-2, with D tentatively TRBD1 (6 bases). V lost 2 bases to trimming and J lost 3 bases, with 13 bases between them. From germline, CDR1 is LNHDA and CDR2 SQIVND (reference sequence). This CDR3 is built from 15 residues.

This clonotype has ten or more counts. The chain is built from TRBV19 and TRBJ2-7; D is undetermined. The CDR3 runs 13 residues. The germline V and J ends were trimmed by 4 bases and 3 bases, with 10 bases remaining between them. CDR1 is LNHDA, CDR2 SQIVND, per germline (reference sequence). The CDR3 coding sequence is TGTGCCAGTAGTAGCGACAACCTCTACGAGCAGTACTTC. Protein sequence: CASSSDNLYEQYF.

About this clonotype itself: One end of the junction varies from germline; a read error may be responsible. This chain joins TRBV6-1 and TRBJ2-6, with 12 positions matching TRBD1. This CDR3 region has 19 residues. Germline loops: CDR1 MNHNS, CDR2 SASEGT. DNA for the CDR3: TGTACCAGCAGGGAAAAGCCGGGGACAGGGGGCCCTGGGGCCAACGTCCTGACTTTC. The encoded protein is CTSREKPGTGGPGANVLTF.

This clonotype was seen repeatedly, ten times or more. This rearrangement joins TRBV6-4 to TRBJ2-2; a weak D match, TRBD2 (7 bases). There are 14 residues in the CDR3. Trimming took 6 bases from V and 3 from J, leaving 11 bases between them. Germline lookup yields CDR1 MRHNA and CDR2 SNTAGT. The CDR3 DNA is TGTGCCAGCAGGGGGGGGCCTGACACCGGGGAGCTGTTTTTT. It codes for CASRGGPDTGELFF.

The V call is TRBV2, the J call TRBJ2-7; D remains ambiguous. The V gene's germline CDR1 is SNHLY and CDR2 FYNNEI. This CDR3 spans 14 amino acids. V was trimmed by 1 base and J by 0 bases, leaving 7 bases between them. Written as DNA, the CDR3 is TGTGCCAGCAGTGAAGAATCGTACTCCTACGAGCAGTACTTC. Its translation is CASSEESYSYEQYF.

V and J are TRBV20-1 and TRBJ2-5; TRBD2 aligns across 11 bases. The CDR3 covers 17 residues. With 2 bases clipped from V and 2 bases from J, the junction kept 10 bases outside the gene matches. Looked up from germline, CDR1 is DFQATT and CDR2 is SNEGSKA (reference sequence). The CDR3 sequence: CSARNGLLAGAQETQYF. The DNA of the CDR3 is TGCAGTGCTAGAAACGGACTACTAGCGGGGGCACAAGAGACCCAGTACTTC.

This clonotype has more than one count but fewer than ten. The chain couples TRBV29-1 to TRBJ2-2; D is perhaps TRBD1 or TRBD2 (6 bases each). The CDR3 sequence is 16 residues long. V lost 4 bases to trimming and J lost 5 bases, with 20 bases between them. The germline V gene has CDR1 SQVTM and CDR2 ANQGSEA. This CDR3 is CSVGPTGRGLTGELFF. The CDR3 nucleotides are TGCAGCGTTGGGCCGACCGGCAGGGGACTTACCGGGGAGCTGTTTTTT.

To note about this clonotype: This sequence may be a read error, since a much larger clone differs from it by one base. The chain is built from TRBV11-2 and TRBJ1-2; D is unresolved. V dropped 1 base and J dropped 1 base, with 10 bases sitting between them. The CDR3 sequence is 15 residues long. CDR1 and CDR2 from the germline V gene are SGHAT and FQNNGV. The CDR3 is CASSLVDGFNYGYTF. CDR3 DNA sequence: TGTGCCAGCAGCTTAGTTGACGGATTTAACTATGGCTACACCTTC.

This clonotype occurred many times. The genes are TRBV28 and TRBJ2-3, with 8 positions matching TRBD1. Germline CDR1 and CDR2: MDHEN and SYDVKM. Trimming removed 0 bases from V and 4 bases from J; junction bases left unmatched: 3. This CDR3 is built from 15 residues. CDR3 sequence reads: CASSLWPGGADTQYF. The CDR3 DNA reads TGTGCCAGCAGTTTATGGCCAGGGGGCGCAGATACGCAGTATTTT. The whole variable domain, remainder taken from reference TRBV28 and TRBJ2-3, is DVKVTQSSRYLVKRTGEKVFLECVQDMDHENMFWYRQDPGLGLRLIYFSYDVKMKEKGDIPEGYSVSREKKERFSLILESASTNQTSMYLCASSLWPGGADTQYFGPGTRLTVL.

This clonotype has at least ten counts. The CDR3 sequence: CASSPKGLGYEQYF. DNA of the CDR3: TGTGCCAGCAGTCCAAAGGGACTAGGGTACGAGCAGTACTTC. This chain uses TRBV27 with TRBJ2-7, with TRBD2 matching 8 bases. CDR3 length: 14 residues. Germline V gene lookup returns CDR1 MNHEY and CDR2 SMNVEV (reference sequence). Trimming removed 5 bases from V and 4 bases from J; junction bases left unmatched: 7.

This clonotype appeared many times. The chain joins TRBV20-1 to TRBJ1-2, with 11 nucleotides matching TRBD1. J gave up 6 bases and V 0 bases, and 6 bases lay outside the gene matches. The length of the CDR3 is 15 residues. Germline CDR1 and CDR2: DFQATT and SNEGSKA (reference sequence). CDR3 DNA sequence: TGCAGTGCTAGAGACTCCGGGACAGGGGGTGATGGCTACACCTTC. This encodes CSARDSGTGGDGYTF.

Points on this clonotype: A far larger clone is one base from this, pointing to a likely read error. The CDR3 DNA sequence: TGTGCCAGCAGCGAGAAGACAGGGATAGGGACTGAAGCTTTCTTT. Amino acid sequence: CASSEKTGIGTEAFF. The rearrangement joins TRBV6-1 to TRBJ1-1, with 7 bases fitting TRBD1. This CDR3 is 15 amino acids long. V lost 6 bases and J lost 5; bases outside the gene matches: 12. Germline V gene lookup returns CDR1 MNHNS and CDR2 SASEGT.

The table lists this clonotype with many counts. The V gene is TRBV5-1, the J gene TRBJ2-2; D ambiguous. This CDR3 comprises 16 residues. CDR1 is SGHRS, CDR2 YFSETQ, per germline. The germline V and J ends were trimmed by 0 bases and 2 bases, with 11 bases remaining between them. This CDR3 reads CASSLDSARNTGELFF. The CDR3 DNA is TGCGCCAGCAGCTTGGACAGCGCTCGTAACACCGGGGAGCTGTTTTTT.

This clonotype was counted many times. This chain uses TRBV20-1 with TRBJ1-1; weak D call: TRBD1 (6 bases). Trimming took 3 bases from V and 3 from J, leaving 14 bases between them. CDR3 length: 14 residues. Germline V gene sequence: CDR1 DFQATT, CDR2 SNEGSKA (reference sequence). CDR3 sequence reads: CSASRRGTDTEAFF. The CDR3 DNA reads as TGCAGTGCTAGTAGGAGGGGGACGGACACTGAAGCTTTCTTT.

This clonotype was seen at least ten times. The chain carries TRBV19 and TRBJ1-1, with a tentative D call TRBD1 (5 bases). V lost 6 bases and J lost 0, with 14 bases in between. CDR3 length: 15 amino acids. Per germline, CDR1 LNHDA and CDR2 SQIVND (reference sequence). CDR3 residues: CASRAGTPMNTEAFF. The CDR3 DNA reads TGTGCCAGTAGGGCCGGGACGCCAATGAACACTGAAGCTTTCTTT.

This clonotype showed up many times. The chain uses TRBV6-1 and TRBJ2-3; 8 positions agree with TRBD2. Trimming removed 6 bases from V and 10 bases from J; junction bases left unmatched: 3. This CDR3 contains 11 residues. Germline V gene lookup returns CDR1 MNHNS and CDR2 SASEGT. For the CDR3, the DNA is TGTGCCAGCAGCGGGGGGGGGTCGCAGTATTTT. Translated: CASSGGGSQYF.

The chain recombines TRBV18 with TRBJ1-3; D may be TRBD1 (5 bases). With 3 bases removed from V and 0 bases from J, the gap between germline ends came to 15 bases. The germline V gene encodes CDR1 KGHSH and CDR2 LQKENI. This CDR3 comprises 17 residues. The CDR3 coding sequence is TGTGCCAGCTCACCCACTAAGACAGCCACCTCTGGAAACACCATATATTTT. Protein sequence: CASSPTKTATSGNTIYF.

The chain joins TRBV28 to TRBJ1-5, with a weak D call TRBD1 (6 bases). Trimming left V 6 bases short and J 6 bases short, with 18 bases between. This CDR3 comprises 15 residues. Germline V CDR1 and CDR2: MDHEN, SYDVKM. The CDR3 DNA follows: TGTGCCAGCAGGAGGGACAAGGGGCAGGTTCAGCCCCAGCATTTT. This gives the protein CASRRDKGQVQPQHF.